One T cell receptor (beta chain) is described in this entry. These data come from a study of T cell clones after liver transplantation. Study-wide background: TCRbeta sequencing after a pre-transplant mixed lymphocyte reaction identified graft-donor-reactive clones, later tracked in post-transplant blood. Standard immunosuppression, with no induction, continued until 12-24 months after transplant. Blood was drawn pre-transplant, before withdrawal, and after full or failed withdrawal. Three of eight recipients were HCV-positive; others had non-autoimmune, non-viral indications.

Assay: immunoSEQ multiplex PCR; the TCRdb copy retains only in-frame clones and omits some. The sample has roughly 19,000 clones, nearly 80% seen once; the top ten hold around 32%. The source material was CD8+ T cells from blood, sampled approximately 52 months after liver transplant. This receptor was identified in a human patient who received a liver transplant. The graft donor may account for some of the T cells.

The CDR3 spells CASSLSLQGPYEQYF. CDR3 in DNA: TGTGCCAGCAGCTTAAGTCTCCAAGGCCCCTACGAGCAGTACTTC. This sequence joins TRBV7-9 and TRBJ2-7; D ambiguous. The CDR3 is made up of 15 amino acids. The germline CDR1 and CDR2 sequences are SEHNR and FQNEAQ (reference sequence). V was cut by 2 bases and J by 2 bases, with 13 bases left in between.